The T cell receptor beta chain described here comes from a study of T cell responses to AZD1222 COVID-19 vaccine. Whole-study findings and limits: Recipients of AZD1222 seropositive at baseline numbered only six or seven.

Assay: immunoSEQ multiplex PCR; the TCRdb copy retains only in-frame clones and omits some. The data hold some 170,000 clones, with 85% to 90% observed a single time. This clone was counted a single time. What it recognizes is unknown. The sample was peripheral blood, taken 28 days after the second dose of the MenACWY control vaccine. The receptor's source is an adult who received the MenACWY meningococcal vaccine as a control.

CDR3 residues: CASSSQTSGRAGEQFF. CDR3 coding DNA: TGTGCCAGTAGTTCTCAGACTAGCGGGAGGGCTGGGGAGCAGTTCTTC. The chain recombines TRBV19 with TRBJ2-1, with TRBD2 matching over 14 bases. Germline loops: CDR1 LNHDA, CDR2 SQIVND (reference sequence). J gave up 10 bases and V 5 bases, and 10 bases lay outside the gene matches. CDR3 length: 16 amino acids. Complete variable domain (other parts from reference TRBV19 and TRBJ2-1): DGGITQSPKYLFRKEGQNVTLSCEQNLNHDAMYWYRQDPGQGLRLIYYSQIVNDFQKGDIAEGYSVSREKKESFPLTVTSAQKNPTAFYLCASSSQTSGRAGEQFFGPGTRLTVL.